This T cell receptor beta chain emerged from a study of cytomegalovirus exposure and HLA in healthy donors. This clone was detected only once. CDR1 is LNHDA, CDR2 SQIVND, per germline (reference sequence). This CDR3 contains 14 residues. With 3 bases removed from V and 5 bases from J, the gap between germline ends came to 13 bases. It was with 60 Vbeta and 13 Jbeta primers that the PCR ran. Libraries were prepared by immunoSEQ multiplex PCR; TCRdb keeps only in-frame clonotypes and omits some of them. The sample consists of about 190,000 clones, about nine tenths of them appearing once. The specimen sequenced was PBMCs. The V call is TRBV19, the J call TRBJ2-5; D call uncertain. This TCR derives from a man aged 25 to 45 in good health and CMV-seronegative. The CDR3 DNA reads TGTGCCAGTAGTATGGGTGCGAAGAGGGAGACCCAGTACTTC. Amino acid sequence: CASSMGAKRETQYF.